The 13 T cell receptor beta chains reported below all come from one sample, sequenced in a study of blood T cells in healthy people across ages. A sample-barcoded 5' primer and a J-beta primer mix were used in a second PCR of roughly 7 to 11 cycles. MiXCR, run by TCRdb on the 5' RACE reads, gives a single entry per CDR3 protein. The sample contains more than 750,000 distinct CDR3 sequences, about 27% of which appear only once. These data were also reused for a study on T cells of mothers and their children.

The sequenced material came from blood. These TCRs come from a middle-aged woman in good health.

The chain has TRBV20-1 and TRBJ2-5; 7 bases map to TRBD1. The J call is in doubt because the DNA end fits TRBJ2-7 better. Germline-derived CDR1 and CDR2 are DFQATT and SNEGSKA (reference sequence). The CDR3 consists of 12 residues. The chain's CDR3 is CSASPGQYEQYF. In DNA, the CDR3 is TGCAGTGCATCACCGGGACAGTACGAGCAGTACTTC.

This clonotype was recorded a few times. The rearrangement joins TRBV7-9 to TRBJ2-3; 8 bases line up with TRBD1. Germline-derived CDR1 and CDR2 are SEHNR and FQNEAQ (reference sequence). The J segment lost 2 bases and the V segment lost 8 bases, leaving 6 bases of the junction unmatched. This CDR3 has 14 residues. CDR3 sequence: CASRRTGNTDTQYF. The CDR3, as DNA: TGTGCCAGCCGTCGGACAGGGAACACAGATACGCAGTATTTT.

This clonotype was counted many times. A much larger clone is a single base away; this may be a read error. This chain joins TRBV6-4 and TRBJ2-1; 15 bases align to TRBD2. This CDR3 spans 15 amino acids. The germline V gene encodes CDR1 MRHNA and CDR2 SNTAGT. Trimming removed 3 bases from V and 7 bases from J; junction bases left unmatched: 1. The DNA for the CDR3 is TGTGCCAGCAGTGAAGGGACTAGCGGGGGGAATGAGCAGTTCTTC. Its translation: CASSEGTSGGNEQFF.

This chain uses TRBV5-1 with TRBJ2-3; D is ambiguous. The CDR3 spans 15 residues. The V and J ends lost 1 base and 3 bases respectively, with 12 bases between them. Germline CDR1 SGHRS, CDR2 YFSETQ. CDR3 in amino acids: CASSLIFGGTDTQYF. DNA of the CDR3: TGCGCCAGCAGCTTGATCTTCGGTGGGACAGATACGCAGTATTTT. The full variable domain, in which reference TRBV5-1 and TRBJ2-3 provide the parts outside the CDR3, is KAGVTQTPRYLIKTRGQQVTLSCSPISGHRSVSWYQQTPGQGLQFLFEYFSETQRNKGNFPGRFSGRQFSNSRSEMNVSTLELGDSALYLCASSLIFGGTDTQYFGPGTRLTVL.

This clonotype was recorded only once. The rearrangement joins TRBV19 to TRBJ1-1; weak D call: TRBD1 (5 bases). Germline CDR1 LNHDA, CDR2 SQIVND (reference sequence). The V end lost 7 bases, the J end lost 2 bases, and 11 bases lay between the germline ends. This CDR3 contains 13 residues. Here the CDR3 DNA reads TGTGCCAGTACCGTCAGGGTCAACACTGAAGCTTTCTTT. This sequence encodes CASTVRVNTEAFF.

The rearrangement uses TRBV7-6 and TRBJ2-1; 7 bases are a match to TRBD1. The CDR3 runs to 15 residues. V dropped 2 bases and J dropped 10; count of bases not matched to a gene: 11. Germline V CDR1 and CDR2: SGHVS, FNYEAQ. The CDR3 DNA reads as TGTGCCAGCAGCTTAAACCCGGGACAGATCTACGAGCAGTTCTTC. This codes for CASSLNPGQIYEQFF.

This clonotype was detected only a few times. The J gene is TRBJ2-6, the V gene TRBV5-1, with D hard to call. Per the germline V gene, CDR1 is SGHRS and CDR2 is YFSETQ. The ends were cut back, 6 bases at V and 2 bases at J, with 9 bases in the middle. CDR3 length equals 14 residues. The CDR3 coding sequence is TGCGCCAGCAATCCATTAGCTGGGGCCAACGTCCTGACTTTC. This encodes CASNPLAGANVLTF.

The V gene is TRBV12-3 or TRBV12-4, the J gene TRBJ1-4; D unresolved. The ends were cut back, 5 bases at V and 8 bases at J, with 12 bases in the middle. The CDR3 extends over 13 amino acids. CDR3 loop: CASSPEGYEKLFF. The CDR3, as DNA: TGTGCCAGCAGTCCGGAGGGTTACGAAAAACTGTTTTTT.

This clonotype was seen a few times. As DNA, the CDR3 is TGTGCCAGCAGTGTACAACTTTCTCCGGGACTAGCGGGGGGCTTCGACAATGAGCAGTTCTTC. This sequence encodes CASSVQLSPGLAGGFDNEQFF. The chain recombines TRBV12-3 or TRBV12-4 with TRBJ2-1; 15 nucleotides line up with TRBD2. CDR3 size: 21 residues. V gave up 5 bases and J gave up 5 bases; unmatched junction bases: 19.

The CDR3 bases are TGTGCCAGCAGCTCGGGACAGGGGGTGCAGTACTTC. Translated: CASSSGQGVQYF. This chain joins TRBV7-3 and TRBJ2-4; 11 bases line up with TRBD1. V shed 4 bases, J shed 13 bases, and the junction held 3 bases outside the gene matches. The CDR3 length is 12 residues. CDR1 and CDR2 (germline): SGHTA, FQGTGA.

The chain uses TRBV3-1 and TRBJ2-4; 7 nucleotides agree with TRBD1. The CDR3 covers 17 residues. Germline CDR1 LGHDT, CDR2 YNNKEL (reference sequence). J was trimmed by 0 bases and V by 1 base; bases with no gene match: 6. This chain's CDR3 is CASSQVQGPLAKNIQYF. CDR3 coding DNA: TGTGCCAGCAGCCAAGTACAGGGGCCTCTAGCCAAAAACATTCAGTACTTC.

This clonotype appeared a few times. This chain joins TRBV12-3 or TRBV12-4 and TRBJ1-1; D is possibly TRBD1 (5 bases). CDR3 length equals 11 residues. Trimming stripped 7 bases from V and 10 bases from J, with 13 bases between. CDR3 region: CASTPSGGAFF. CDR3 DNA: TGTGCCAGCACCCCGTCCGGGGGAGCTTTCTTT.

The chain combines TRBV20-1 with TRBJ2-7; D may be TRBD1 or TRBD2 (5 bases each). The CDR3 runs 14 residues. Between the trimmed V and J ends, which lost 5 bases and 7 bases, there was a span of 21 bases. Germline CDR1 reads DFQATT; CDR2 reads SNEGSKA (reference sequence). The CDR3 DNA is TGCAGTGCTTTTTCTTGGGACGGTCCTATGGAGCAGTACTTC. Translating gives CSAFSWDGPMEQYF.